The clone carrying this T cell receptor beta chain was observed once. Its antigen is still unknown. PCR amplification relied on 60 Vbeta primers (plus 13 Jbeta primers). The data were produced by immunoSEQ multiplex PCR, yet TCRdb's version contains in-frame clones alone and is incomplete. The table includes 130,000 to 150,000 clones, about 80% detected once. This specimen comes from a study of cytomegalovirus exposure and HLA in healthy donors. General study points: A classifier reportedly called cytomegalovirus status with high sensitivity and specificity.

With V trimmed by 3 bases and J by 3 bases, 6 bases remained unmatched. CDR3 length: 16 residues. Looked up from germline, CDR1 is WSHSY and CDR2 is SAAADI. Healthy donors of bone marrow made up the group. The V gene is TRBV10-2, the J gene TRBJ2-1; 9 nucleotides agree with TRBD2. This receptor was identified in a middle-aged man in good health and CMV-seropositive. The sample comprised PBMCs. DNA of the CDR3: TGCGCCAGCAGTGACTACCTAGCGGGGAGCTACAATGAGCAGTTCTTC. Its translation is CASSDYLAGSYNEQFF.